The 9 T cell receptor beta chains below all came from one sample that was sequenced in a study of monozygotic twins with cystic fibrosis. The method was immunoSEQ multiplex PCR; TCRdb's version includes in-frame clones alone and lacks a portion of them. The sample includes about 7,500 clones, approximately 95% of them seen just once. The sequenced sample consisted of blood. The origin of the receptors is a boy under 10 years old with cystic fibrosis.

This chain uses TRBV5-1 with TRBJ2-7, with D unresolved. V was trimmed by 0 bases and J by 1 base, leaving 11 bases between them. Germline V gives CDR1 SGHRS, CDR2 YFSETQ. The CDR3 length is 15 residues. The CDR3 DNA follows: TGCGCCAGCAGCTTGGATTGGCAGGCTTCCTACGAGCAGTACTTC. This sequence encodes CASSLDWQASYEQYF.

The chain employs TRBV2 and TRBJ2-3; 8 nucleotides line up with TRBD2. This CDR3 is 13 amino acids long. V dropped 6 bases and J dropped 6; count of bases not matched to a gene: 5. The germline CDR1 and CDR2 sequences are SNHLY and FYNNEI. The CDR3 loop reads CASSLRGGDTQYF. The CDR3 nucleotides are TGTGCCAGCAGCCTACGGGGGGGGGATACGCAGTATTTT.

V and J are TRBV5-1 and TRBJ2-7; possible D gene TRBD2, 5 bases. V shed 0 bases and J shed 1 base, with 11 bases lying between them. The length of the CDR3 is 15 residues. Germline-derived CDR1 and CDR2 are SGHRS and YFSETQ. Here the CDR3 reads CASSLVPAESYEQYF. CDR3 DNA sequence: TGCGCCAGCAGCTTGGTTCCAGCGGAGTCCTACGAGCAGTACTTC.

The rearrangement uses TRBV5-1 and TRBJ2-3; TRBD2 aligns across 12 bases. The CDR3 sequence is 14 residues long. Germline-derived CDR1 and CDR2 are SGHRS and YFSETQ. Unmatched junction bases numbered 2, after V lost 4 bases and J lost 5 bases. The CDR3 spells CASSLTSGGDTQYF. CDR3 DNA: TGCGCCAGCAGCCTGACTAGCGGGGGAGATACGCAGTATTTT.

The chain recombines TRBV5-4 with TRBJ2-7, with D unclear. Germline assignment: CDR1 SGHNT and CDR2 YYREEE (reference sequence). Deletions cut 3 bases from V and 5 bases from J, with 6 bases between. The CDR3 has 11 residues. CDR3: CASSSSHEQYF. The DNA for the CDR3 is TGTGCCAGCAGCTCTTCTCACGAGCAGTACTTC.

The chain has TRBV15 and TRBJ2-7, with 7 nucleotides matching TRBD1. The germline V gene encodes CDR1 LNHNV and CDR2 YYDKDF (reference sequence). The CDR3 contains 14 residues. V was clipped by 0 bases and J by 3 bases; unmatched bases: 2. The CDR3: CATSRDGTVYEQYF. DNA for the CDR3: TGTGCCACCAGCAGAGATGGGACAGTCTACGAGCAGTACTTC.

V is TRBV6-4 and J is TRBJ1-2, with unresolved D. The CDR3 runs to 12 residues. Trimming removed 2 bases from V and 7 bases from J, with 8 bases in between. Germline V gene lookup returns CDR1 MRHNA and CDR2 SNTAGT. Here the CDR3 DNA reads TGTGCCAGCAGTGACGATTCAGCTGGCTACACCTTC. Its translation: CASSDDSAGYTF.

The chain uses TRBV7-6 and TRBJ2-1; 7 bases fit TRBD2. The ends lost 1 base at V and 7 bases at J; junction bases unmatched: 4. This CDR3 contains 14 residues. CDR1 and CDR2 from the germline V gene are SGHVS and FNYEAQ. The CDR3 nucleotides are TGTGCCAGCAGCTTAGGGGACTATCTAAATGAGCAGTTCTTC. Translating it yields CASSLGDYLNEQFF. The entire variable domain, with the rest obtained from reference TRBV7-6 and TRBJ2-1, is as follows: GAGVSQSPRYKVTKRGQDVALRCDPISGHVSLYWYRQALGQGPEFLTYFNYEAQQDKSGLPNDRFSAERPEGSISTLTIQRTEQRDSAMYRCASSLGDYLNEQFFGPGTRLTVL.

V gene TRBV5-1 combines with J gene TRBJ2-7; 7 bases are shared with TRBD1. Trimming cost V 2 bases and J 2 bases; bases outside gene matches: 10. The CDR3 is 16 amino acids. Looked up from germline, CDR1 is SGHRS and CDR2 is YFSETQ. Here the CDR3 DNA reads TGCGCCAGCAGCTTAGGTACGGGACAGCCAACCTACGAGCAGTACTTC. This gives the protein CASSLGTGQPTYEQYF.